This TCR beta chain was recovered during a study of beta chain features in type 1 diabetes. With 3 bases clipped from V and 3 bases from J, the junction kept 10 bases outside the gene matches. CDR1 MGHDK and CDR2 SYGVNS come from the germline V gene. This CDR3 is 16 amino acids long. The authors reverse transcribed all of the isolated RNA, so sequencing captured expressed TCRB transcripts. The table came from immunoSEQ multiplex PCR; TCRdb's copy has only in-frame clones and leaves some out. The sample includes about 320,000 clones, 11% to 15% seen only once; the top ten take over 5.5%. Sequencing input: central memory CD4+ T cells from blood. This clonotype originated in a man younger than 40 in good health. The rearrangement uses TRBV25-1 and TRBJ2-7; 8 bases are a match to TRBD2. Written as DNA, the CDR3 is TGTGCCAGCAGTGAGGGGATAAGAACTAGCGGCTACGAGCAGTACTTC. Its protein is CASSEGIRTSGYEQYF.